This paragraph reports one T cell receptor beta chain. Its antigen remains unidentified. The data were taken from a study of OX40 agonist ivuxolimab in advanced cancers. Study-wide context: Of the participants, roughly 40% had some prior anti-PD-1, anti-PD-L1 or anti-CTLA-4 therapy, which was allowed. Study-level findings and limits: Averaged across samples, CD8+ T cells carried more expanded clones than CD4+ did. The 0.1-3.0 mg/kg partial responders had among the lowest clonal expansion.

Assay used: immunoSEQ multiplex PCR; TCRdb lists only in-frame clones, some missing. The sample yields 37,000 or so clones, more than 75% seen once. This CDR3 comprises 15 residues. V dropped 2 bases and J dropped 3 bases, with 11 bases sitting between them. Germline V CDR1 and CDR2: MRHNA, SNTAGT. The chain employs TRBV6-4 and TRBJ2-1, with D possibly matching TRBD1 (6 bases). The sample consisted of CD4+ or CD8+ T cells sorted from blood, taken in a trial of the OX40 agonist ivuxolimab. The clonotype was recovered from an adult with an advanced solid tumor such as melanoma, head and neck, liver or kidney cancer. The CDR3 region has the DNA TGTGCCAGCAGTGACGGGCAGGGGCTCTACAATGAGCAGTTCTTC. It yields the protein CASSDGQGLYNEQFF.